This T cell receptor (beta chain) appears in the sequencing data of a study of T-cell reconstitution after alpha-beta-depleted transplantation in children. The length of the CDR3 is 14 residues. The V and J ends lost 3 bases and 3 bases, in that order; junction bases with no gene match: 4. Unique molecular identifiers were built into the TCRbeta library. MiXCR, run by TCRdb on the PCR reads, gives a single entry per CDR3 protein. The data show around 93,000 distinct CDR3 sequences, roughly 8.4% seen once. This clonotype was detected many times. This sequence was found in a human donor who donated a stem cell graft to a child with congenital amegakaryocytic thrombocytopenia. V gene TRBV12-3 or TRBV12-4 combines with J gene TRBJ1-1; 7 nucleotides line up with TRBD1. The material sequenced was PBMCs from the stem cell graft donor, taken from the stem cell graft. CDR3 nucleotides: TGTGCCAGCAGTTTTACAGGGGTTGACACTGAAGCTTTCTTT. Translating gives CASSFTGVDTEAFF.